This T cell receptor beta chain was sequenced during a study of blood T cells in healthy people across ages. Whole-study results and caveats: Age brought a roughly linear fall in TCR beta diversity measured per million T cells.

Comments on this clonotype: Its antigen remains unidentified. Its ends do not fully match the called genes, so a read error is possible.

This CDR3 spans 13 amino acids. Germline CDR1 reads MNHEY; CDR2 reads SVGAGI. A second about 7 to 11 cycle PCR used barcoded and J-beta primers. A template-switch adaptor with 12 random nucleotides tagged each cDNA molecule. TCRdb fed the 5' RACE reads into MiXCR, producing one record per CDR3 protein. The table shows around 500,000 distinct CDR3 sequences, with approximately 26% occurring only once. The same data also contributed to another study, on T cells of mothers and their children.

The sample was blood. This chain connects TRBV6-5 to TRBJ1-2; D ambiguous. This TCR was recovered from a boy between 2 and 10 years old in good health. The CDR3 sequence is CASSENGGNGYTF. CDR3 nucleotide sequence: TGCGCCAGCAGTGAGAATGGAGGGAATGGCTACACCTTC.